Given below is one T cell receptor (beta chain) in context. These data are taken from a study of blood T cell repertoires in COVID-19. Study-level information: T cells, B-cell-depleted T cells, or PBMCs provided the cDNA or gDNA that served as material.

In the original processing: The authors estimated nucleated cell counts from reference gene primer amplification. Only in-frame clones appear in the TCRdb table, and some are missing; sequencing was by immunoSEQ multiplex PCR. The V and J calls and clone size are taken from that table; D and trimming were inferred from the DNA. The sample includes about 270,000 clones, approximately 89% of them seen just once. The sequencing sample was made of peripheral blood. The sequence was obtained from a man in his forties who had recovered from COVID-19.

The chain's CDR3 is CASGPPTGLNTEAFF. DNA for the CDR3: TGTGCTAGTGGACCCCCCACAGGGTTGAACACTGAAGCTTTCTTT. The chain recombines TRBV12-5 with TRBJ1-1; weak D call: TRBD1 (6 bases). This CDR3 comprises 15 residues. V lost 6 bases and J 0 bases, leaving 14 bases between the germline ends. CDR1 and CDR2 from the germline V gene are LGHNT and FRNRAP. Complete variable domain (other parts from reference TRBV12-5 and TRBJ1-1): DARVTQTPRHKVTEMGQEVTMRCQPILGHNTVFWYRQTMMQGLELLAYFRNRAPLDDSGMPKDRFSAEMPDATLATLKIQPSEPRDSAVYFCASGPPTGLNTEAFFGQGTRLTVV.